This paragraph covers one TCR beta chain sequence. Its cognate antigen is unknown. TCRdb ran MiXCR on the reads and lists one entry per CDR3 protein. Among some 110,000 distinct CDR3 sequences listed, about 32% were seen once. This sample was taken from a study of T cell repertoires in cytomegalovirus infection. Study-wide context: It was recently identified HLA-C-restricted and well-studied HLA-B-restricted CMV epitopes that the study used. Evidence of both CMV infection and a matching HLA type came from public TCR beta signatures.

Broader study findings: Dominant in the ex vivo response were TCR beta clonotypes restricted by HLA-C and specific for CMV. CMV carriers having the relevant HLA were flagged by cumulative public TCR beta family frequency.

V lost 2 bases, J lost 2 bases, and 11 bases lay in between. Germline V CDR1 and CDR2: SGHAT, FQDESV (reference sequence). The CDR3 is made up of 15 amino acids. The chain uses TRBV11-1 and TRBJ2-3, with D possibly TRBD2 on 7 matching bases. The sample here was CD8+ T cells from cultured PBMCs, taken from culture after CMV antigen stimulation. The receptor's source is a human donor in good health (CMV status not recorded). Some clones in this sample may be carry-over from other donors' samples. CDR3 region: CASSLSGGPTDTQYF. CDR3 nucleotides: TGTGCCAGCAGCTTATCCGGGGGGCCCACAGATACGCAGTATTTT.